This TCR beta chain was sequenced for a study of human CD8 memory T cell subsets. UMI-labeled 5' RACE generated the TCR beta libraries. TCRdb re-called the 5' RACE reads, yielding one record per CDR3 amino acid sequence without DNA. The ten most abundant clones cover 14% to 15% of a sample with 9,000 to 13,000 distinct CDR3 sequences. Judged by frequency, this clonotype is medium-sized. This sequence was found in a human donor in good health. Specimen: CD8+ stem-like memory T cells (TSCM and TCM) sorted from PBMCs. Subset specified: stem-like memory CD8 T cells (TSTEM), CCR7+ PD-1- TIGIT-.

The CDR3 protein is CASSPTSGRARDTQYF. The gene calls are TRBV28 and TRBJ2-3; TCRdb picks TRBD2, but there is no DNA to check that call. The CDR3 runs to 16 residues. Germline CDR1 is MDHEN and CDR2 is SYDVKM.